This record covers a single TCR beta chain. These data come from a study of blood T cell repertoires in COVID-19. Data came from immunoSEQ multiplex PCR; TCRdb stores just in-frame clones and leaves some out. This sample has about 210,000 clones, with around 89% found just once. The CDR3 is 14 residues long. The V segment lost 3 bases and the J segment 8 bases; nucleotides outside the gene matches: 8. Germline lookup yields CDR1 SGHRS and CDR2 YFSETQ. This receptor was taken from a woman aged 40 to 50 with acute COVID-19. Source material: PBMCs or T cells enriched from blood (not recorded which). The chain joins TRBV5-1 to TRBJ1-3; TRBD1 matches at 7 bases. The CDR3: CASSSTGSEDTIYF. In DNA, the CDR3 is TGCGCCAGCAGCTCGACAGGGTCCGAAGACACCATATATTTT.